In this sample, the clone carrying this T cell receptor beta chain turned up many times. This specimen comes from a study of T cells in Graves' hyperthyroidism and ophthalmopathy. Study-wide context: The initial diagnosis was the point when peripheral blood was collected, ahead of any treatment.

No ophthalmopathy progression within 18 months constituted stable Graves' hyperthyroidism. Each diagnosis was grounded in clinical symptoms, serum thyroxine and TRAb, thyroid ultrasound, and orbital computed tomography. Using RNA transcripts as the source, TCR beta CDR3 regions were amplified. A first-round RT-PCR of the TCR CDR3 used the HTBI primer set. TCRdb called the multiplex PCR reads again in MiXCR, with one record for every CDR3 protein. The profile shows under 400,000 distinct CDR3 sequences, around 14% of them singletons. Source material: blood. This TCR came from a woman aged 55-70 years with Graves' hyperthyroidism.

CDR3: CASSTLAASTDTQYF. CDR3 in DNA: TGTGCCAGTAGTACGTTAGCGGCAAGCACAGATACGCAGTATTTT. The chain recombines TRBV19 with TRBJ2-3; the D gene is possibly TRBD2 (6 bases). The CDR3 is 15 residues long. CDR1 is LNHDA, CDR2 SQIVND, per germline (reference sequence). Trimming took off 4 bases at V and 0 bases at J, with 11 bases between the two ends.